This entry lists 4 T cell receptor beta chains sequenced from one sample in a study of vaccination and CD4 T cells after COVID-19. Their recognized antigens are unknown. Sequencing of DNA taken from cultured CD4+ T cells relied on the Oncomine TCR Beta short-read assay. TCRdb redid the calling of the PCR reads with MiXCR, one entry per CDR3 protein. This table has about 17,000 distinct CDR3 sequences, about 43% appearing once. Treatment indicated: approximately nine-day PBMC culture with coronavirus spike peptide pools or control peptides (ViraFEST assay). Sequencing input: CD4+ T cells from blood, cultured in vitro. These receptors all come from a human donor who had recovered from COVID-19.

This clonotype was detected only once. This chain links TRBV28 with TRBJ1-5; 7 nucleotides agree with TRBD1. The CDR3 contains 14 residues. J lost 3 bases, V lost 10 bases, and 9 bases had no gene match. Germline assignment: CDR1 MDHEN and CDR2 SYDVKM. CDR3 sequence reads: CAIQGIEPNQPQHF. CDR3 coding DNA: TGTGCCATACAGGGGATTGAGCCCAATCAGCCCCAGCATTTT. Based on the CDR3 plus reference TRBV28 and TRBJ1-5, the full variable domain is DVKVTQSSRYLVKRTGEKVFLECVQDMDHENMFWYRQDPGLGLRLIYFSYDVKMKEKGDIPEGYSVSREKKERFSLILESASTNQTSMYLCAIQGIEPNQPQHFGDGTRLSIL.

The CDR3 reads CSARVLAGATDTQYF. The CDR3 nucleotides read TGCAGTGCTAGAGTACTAGCGGGGGCTACAGATACGCAGTATTTT. This chain links TRBV20-1 with TRBJ2-3; 11 positions agree with TRBD2. J gave up 3 bases and V 1 base, and 3 bases lay outside the gene matches. Germline CDR1 and CDR2: DFQATT and SNEGSKA (reference sequence). CDR3 length: 15 amino acids.

CDR3 DNA: TGCAGTGTCCCTGGGTCAGCGGGACAGGGTAGCACAGATACGCAGTATTTT. It encodes CSVPGSAGQGSTDTQYF. The rearrangement joins TRBV20-1 to TRBJ2-3, with TRBD1 identical over 9 bases. The trim removed 7 bases at V and 0 bases at J, leaving 14 bases unmatched. Germline V gene sequence: CDR1 DFQATT, CDR2 SNEGSKA (reference sequence). The CDR3 has 17 amino acids.

V usage is TRBV28 and J usage is TRBJ2-5; D is possibly TRBD1 (6 bases). Trimming removed 6 bases at V and 0 bases at J, with 11 bases between. CDR1 MDHEN and CDR2 SYDVKM come from the germline V gene. The CDR3 totals 14 residues. The CDR3 DNA is TGTGCCAGCAGGGACAGTATGTACCAAGAGACCCAGTACTTC. Protein: CASRDSMYQETQYF.